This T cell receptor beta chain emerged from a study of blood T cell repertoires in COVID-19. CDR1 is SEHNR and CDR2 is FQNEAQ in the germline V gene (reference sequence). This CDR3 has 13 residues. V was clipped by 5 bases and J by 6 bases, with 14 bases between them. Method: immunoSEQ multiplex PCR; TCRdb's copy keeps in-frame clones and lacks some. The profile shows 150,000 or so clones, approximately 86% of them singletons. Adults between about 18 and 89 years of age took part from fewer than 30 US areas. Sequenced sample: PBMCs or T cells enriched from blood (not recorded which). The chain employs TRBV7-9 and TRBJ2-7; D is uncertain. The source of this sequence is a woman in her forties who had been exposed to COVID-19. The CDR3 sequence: CASSPTVEFEQYF. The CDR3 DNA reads TGTGCCAGCAGCCCAACGGTAGAGTTCGAGCAGTACTTC.